This TCR beta chain originates from a study of T cell changes during pregnancy in multiple sclerosis. Assay used: immunoSEQ multiplex PCR; TCRdb lists only in-frame clones, some missing. The sample lists around 65,000 clones; around 91% were seen once. The CDR3 totals 14 residues. V gave up 3 bases and J gave up 8 bases, with 13 bases separating them. The germline CDR1 and CDR2 sequences are SEHNR and FQNEAQ (reference sequence). The sequence was collected from a female donor in good health, enrolled as a control in a pregnancy study. V and J are TRBV7-9 and TRBJ1-4, with unresolved D. The source material was peripheral blood, sampled in the third trimester of pregnancy. DNA for the CDR3: TGTGCCAGCAGCTTCCGGGAAGAAAGGGAAAAACTGTTTTTT. Translation gives CASSFREEREKLFF.